This T cell receptor beta chain was identified during a study of tumor-infiltrating lymphocytes in primary liver carcinoma. For this clonotype: A much more abundant neighbour one base away suggests this may be a read error.

Researchers generated TCR beta cDNA from approximately 0.55 ug of total RNA, relying on a constant-region primer. Slightly modified ARM-PCR, run as three nested multiplex PCR rounds, produced the TCR beta libraries. Two initial PCR rounds of roughly 10 cycles each paired TRBV1-TRBV30 forward primers with a C-beta reverse primer. TCRdb processed the multiplex PCR reads anew with MiXCR; each CDR3 protein has one entry. The sample contains 300,000 to 350,000 distinct CDR3 sequences, 50% to 60% of which appear only once. The authors took blood RNA from unsorted whole blood and also extracted germline DNA. Germline V gene data show CDR1 as LGHNA and CDR2 as YSLEER. The J segment lost 4 bases and the V segment lost 3 bases, leaving 12 bases of the junction unmatched. The CDR3 loop spans 18 amino acids.

The sequence came from a woman aged 25 to 39 with primary liver carcinoma and hepatitis B virus infection. Sample: peripheral blood. The rearrangement links TRBV4-3 to TRBJ2-3; 11 nucleotides match TRBD2. The CDR3 nucleotides read TGCGCCAGCAGCCACAAGCAGAATAGCGGGGGGGGGCCAGATACGCAGTATTTT. Amino acids: CASSHKQNSGGGPDTQYF.